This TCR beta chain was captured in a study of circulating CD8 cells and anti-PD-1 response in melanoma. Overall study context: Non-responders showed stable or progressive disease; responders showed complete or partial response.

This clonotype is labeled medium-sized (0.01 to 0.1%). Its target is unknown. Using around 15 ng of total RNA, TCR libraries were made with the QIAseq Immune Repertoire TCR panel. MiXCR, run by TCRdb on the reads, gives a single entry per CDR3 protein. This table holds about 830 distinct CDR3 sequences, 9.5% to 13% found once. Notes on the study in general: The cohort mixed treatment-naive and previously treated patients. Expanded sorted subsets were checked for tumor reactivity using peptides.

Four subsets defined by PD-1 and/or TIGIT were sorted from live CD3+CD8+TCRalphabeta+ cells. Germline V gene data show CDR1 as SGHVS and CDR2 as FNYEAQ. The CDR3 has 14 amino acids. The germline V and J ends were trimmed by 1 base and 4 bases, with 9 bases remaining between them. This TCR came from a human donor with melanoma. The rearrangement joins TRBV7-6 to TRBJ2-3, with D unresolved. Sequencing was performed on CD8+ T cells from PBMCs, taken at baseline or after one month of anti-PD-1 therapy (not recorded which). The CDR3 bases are TGTGCCAGCAGCTTAGGCGGTAGCTCAGATACGCAGTATTTT. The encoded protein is CASSLGGSSDTQYF.